The sequence of this TCR beta chain was determined in a study of radiation and T cells in renal cell carcinoma. General study results and limits: From baseline, blood top tumor clonotypes peaked at 2 weeks post-radiation.

The data were produced by immunoSEQ multiplex PCR, yet TCRdb's version contains in-frame clones alone and is incomplete. The table lists about 150,000 clones, roughly 87% of them singletons. Described time point: blood 2 weeks post-SBRT. Specified treatment: 15 Gy SBRT to primary tumor, nephrectomy 4 weeks later. This clone has just a few counts. Its antigen is undetermined. Germline values: CDR1 SEHNR, CDR2 FQNEAQ (reference sequence). The CDR3 length is 12 residues. Trimming pared 3 bases from V and 10 bases from J, leaving 10 bases between. The sequence was obtained from a woman aged 45-65 years with renal cell carcinoma. The sequencing here drew on blood, taken from a patient whose treatment included radiotherapy and nephrectomy. This sequence joins TRBV7-9 and TRBJ2-1, with D unresolved. The CDR3 is CASSFAPSEQFF. The CDR3 nucleotides read TGTGCCAGCAGCTTCGCCCCTTCAGAGCAGTTCTTC.